This TCR beta chain originates from a study of T cell responses to AZD1222 COVID-19 vaccine. Overall study results and limits: Regions 160-218 and 743-854 held dominance among vaccine-associated CD4 TCRs, which spanned spike. Regions left unmutated in variants are reportedly the target of nearly half of spike-specific TCRs. Clonal diversity may have been underestimated, and the donors were mostly white British, with more females than males.

Germline CDR1 is SEHNR and CDR2 is FQNEAQ (reference sequence). With 4 bases removed from V and 3 bases from J, the gap between germline ends came to 10 bases. The CDR3 contains 14 residues. The data were produced by immunoSEQ multiplex PCR, yet TCRdb's version contains in-frame clones alone and is incomplete. The table lists some 150,000 clones, approximately 93% of them singletons, with less than 1% in the top ten. As regards this clone: No antigen is known for it.

The sample was peripheral blood, taken on day 0 of MenACWY control vaccination. The genes are TRBV7-9 and TRBJ1-5, with D unresolved. The receptor comes from an adult in good health. CDR3 DNA sequence: TGTGCCAGCAGCTCTCCGGAGATCAATCAGCCCCAGCATTTT. Its translation is CASSSPEINQPQHF.